The T cell receptor (beta chain) described here comes from a study of blood T cell repertoires in COVID-19 (TCRdb year 2020). With respect to the entire study: Samples from collaborators originated in the United States, Italy and Spain and spanned both the acute and convalescent phases of COVID-19. The material from the prospective study consisted of cDNA or gDNA derived from T cells, B-cell-depleted T cells, or PBMCs. The dataset comprised deeply sampled blood TCRbeta repertoires from subjects exposed to, actively infected with, or recovered from COVID-19. A freely available public database, intended as a resource for researchers studying the immune response to SARS-CoV-2, is where the repertoires were released. The samples were drawn from two sources: the first 160 participants of the ongoing ImmuneRACE study, and 1,200 or so subjects contributed by 6 global collaborators. A de-identified subject ID, COVID-19 status, age in years and sex were almost always included in the sample metadata. HLA class I and class II types, where available, came from metadata supplied by the sample provider rather than from assay-based typing.

The germline V gene encodes CDR1 KGHSH and CDR2 LQKENI. The CDR3, cysteine through phenylalanine, is 14 amino acids long. Only CDR3 DNA remains: 42 bases, in frame from the first base. At the junction V is shortened by 3 bases and J by 6 bases, with 12 bases in between. TCRbeta CDR3 regions were amplified from genomic DNA using the immunoSEQ Assay, a bias-controlled multiplex PCR. The published analysis was carried out like this. Nucleated cell counts per sample were estimated from amplification of reference gene primers within the assay. Sequence reads were collapsed and filtered to measure the absolute abundance of every unique TCRbeta CDR3 rearrangement. For each sample, productive Simpson clonality was calculated by taking the square root of Simpson's diversity index across productive rearrangements. This immuneACCESS table, as held by TCRdb, lists in-frame sequences with V and J called but not all clones. Of the missing ones, under half trace to an unresolved V gene in checked studies; the others have no known cause. V and J calls and clone size are given by that table; D and trimming were obtained from the DNA. The sample includes 110,000 to 150,000 clones, with around 81% observed a single time. The ten largest make up 6.2% of the sample.

Broad study findings and their caveats: The quantity of clinical and demographic metadata differed by source and by participant and was supplied without curation.

Participants in the prospective study were aged about 18 to 95 years, lived in approximately 26 United States geographic areas, and enrolled through a virtual design. In the prospective study, cohorts were assigned on the basis of participant-reported clinical history obtained from a screening survey and a study questionnaire. ImmuneRACE Cohort 3 recovered participants were defined by two consecutive negative NP/OP PCR tests, healthcare professional clearance, or symptom resolution. In the prospective study, mobile phlebotomists collected whole blood, serum and a nasopharyngeal or oropharyngeal swab from each participant. Additional blood draws and questionnaires over an approximately 2-month period could optionally be provided by prospective study participants. Prospective study blood samples were shipped either frozen or at room temperature before DNA extraction. As to this clone: It lacks a known antigen. No base-level quality is on record; no much larger clone is a single base apart.

This TCR was recovered from a woman aged 40 to 55 who had recovered from COVID-19. The rearranged chain carries TRBV18 and TRBJ2-1; perhaps TRBD2 is the D gene, with 6 bases matching. Sequencing was carried out using PBMCs or T cells enriched from blood (not recorded which). This receptor carries the CDR3 CASSPSGAINEQFF. The bases read TGTGCCAGCTCACCCTCGGGAGCCATCAATGAGCAGTTCTTC. Reference TRBV18 and TRBJ2-1 proteins supply the regions before and after the CDR3; the full variable domain is: NAGVMQNPRHLVRRRGQEARLRCSPMKGHSHVYWYRQLPEEGLKFMVYLQKENIIDESGMPKERFSAEFPKEGPSILRIQQVVRGDSAAYFCASSPSGAINEQFFGPGTRLTVL.